These 18 T cell receptor beta chains originate from one sample sequenced in a study of blood T cell repertoires in COVID-19. Profiled with immunoSEQ multiplex PCR; TCRdb holds only in-frame clones, not every one. The sample has about 40,000 clones; about nine tenths are singletons. The sequenced sample consisted of peripheral blood. These receptors all come from a man in his sixties with acute or convalescent COVID-19.

The rearrangement joins TRBV5-1 to TRBJ2-5; 8 nucleotides align to TRBD2. The CDR3 has 14 amino acids. Germline assignment: CDR1 SGHRS and CDR2 YFSETQ. V gave up 9 bases and J gave up 5 bases; unmatched junction bases: 12. CDR3 in amino acids: CATGRGIDGETQYF. CDR3 nucleotides: TGCGCCACCGGGAGGGGTATTGACGGGGAGACCCAGTACTTC. The entire variable domain, with the rest obtained from reference TRBV5-1 and TRBJ2-5, is as follows: KAGVTQTPRYLIKTRGQQVTLSCSPISGHRSVSWYQQTPGQGLQFLFEYFSETQRNKGNFPGRFSGRQFSNSRSEMNVSTLELGDSALYLCATGRGIDGETQYFGPGTRLLVL.

The rearrangement uses TRBV5-1 and TRBJ1-4; the D gene is possibly TRBD1 (6 bases). The V end was cut by 1 base, the J end by 7 bases, with 14 bases between. The CDR3 has 15 residues. The germline V gene has CDR1 SGHRS and CDR2 YFSETQ. CDR3 amino acids: CASSLTGDNTEKLFF. The CDR3 region has the DNA TGCGCCAGCAGCTTGACCGGGGACAATACTGAAAAACTGTTTTTT.

V gene TRBV14 combines with J gene TRBJ1-6; 8 bases line up with TRBD1. Germline V lookup: CDR1 SGHDN, CDR2 FVKESK. The J segment lost 12 bases and the V segment lost 3 bases, leaving 10 bases of the junction unmatched. The CDR3 spans 15 residues. CDR3 amino acids: CASSQGLGTGLPLHF. Written as DNA, the CDR3 is TGTGCCAGCAGCCAGGGGCTCGGGACAGGATTACCCCTCCACTTT.

The V and J genes are TRBV2 and TRBJ2-2; 11 bases map to TRBD2. J was trimmed by 7 bases and V by 2 bases; bases with no gene match: 6. This CDR3 spans 16 amino acids. CDR1 SNHLY and CDR2 FYNNEI come from the germline V gene. As DNA, the CDR3 is TGTGCCAGCAGTGAATATAGCGGGAGGGGTGGCGGGGAGCTGTTTTTT. Translation: CASSEYSGRGGGELFF.

This sequence joins TRBV18 and TRBJ2-3; TRBD2 aligns across 11 bases. Germline lookup yields CDR1 KGHSH and CDR2 LQKENI. The CDR3 runs to 18 residues. J was trimmed by 4 bases and V by 1 base; bases with no gene match: 10. The DNA of the CDR3 is TGTGCCAGCTCACCACTCGTCGCTAGCGGGAGGAGAGCAGATACGCAGTATTTT. It specifies CASSPLVASGRRADTQYF.

The chain is built from TRBV18 and TRBJ2-7; TRBD2 matches at 10 bases. The CDR3 extends over 14 amino acids. Trimming took 4 bases from V and 3 from J; bases not matched to a gene: 3. The germline V gene encodes CDR1 KGHSH and CDR2 LQKENI. The DNA for the CDR3 is TGTGCCAGCTCACTAGCGGGAGGATTCTACGAGCAGTACGTC. The encoded protein is CASSLAGGFYEQYV.

The chain uses TRBV24-1 and TRBJ2-5, with D maybe TRBD1 (5 bases). V was trimmed by 4 bases and J by 1 base, leaving 18 bases between them. This CDR3 region has 17 residues. CDR1 is KGHDR and CDR2 is SFDVKD in the germline V gene. The CDR3 DNA reads TGTGCCACCAGTGACGCAACCCCGGGCAGGGCCCAAGAGACCCAGTACTTC. This codes for CATSDATPGRAQETQYF.

V is TRBV3-1 (or the pseudogene TRBV3-2) and J is TRBJ2-2; 8 bases fit TRBD2. This CDR3 contains 16 residues. The germline V gene has CDR1 LGHDT and CDR2 YNNKEL (reference sequence). The trim removed 4 bases at V and 7 bases at J, leaving 11 bases unmatched. The CDR3 reads CASSRGLVRWGGELFF. In DNA form, the CDR3 reads TGTGCCAGCAGCCGGGGACTAGTTAGATGGGGCGGGGAGCTGTTTTTT.

The chain carries TRBV6-5 and TRBJ2-7, with 10 bases fitting TRBD1. V lost 6 bases and J lost 1; bases outside the gene matches: 3. The germline V gene encodes CDR1 MNHEY and CDR2 SVGAGI. This CDR3 contains 14 residues. Here the CDR3 reads CASRGQGTSYEQYV. CDR3 nucleotides: TGTGCCAGCAGGGGACAGGGGACTTCCTACGAGCAGTACGTC.

The chain links TRBV6-1 to TRBJ2-2; 9 bases align to TRBD2. V shed 3 bases, J shed 3 bases, and the junction held 8 bases outside the gene matches. Germline V lookup: CDR1 MNHNS, CDR2 SASEGT. The CDR3 totals 17 residues. CDR3 loop: CASSEASGNLDTGELFF. In DNA, the CDR3 is TGTGCCAGCAGTGAGGCTAGCGGGAACCTTGACACCGGGGAGCTGTTTTTT.

The chain is built from TRBV28 and TRBJ2-1; maybe TRBD2 (6 bases). The CDR3 has 14 residues. The V gene lost 7 bases and the J gene lost 10 bases, with 20 bases spanning the gap. Germline V gene sequence: CDR1 MDHEN, CDR2 SYDVKM. The CDR3 DNA reads as TGTGCCAGCATTATGTCCCGGGGGTTTGGGGAGCAGTTCTTC. The encoded protein is CASIMSRGFGEQFF. The whole variable domain, remainder taken from reference TRBV28 and TRBJ2-1, is DVKVTQSSRYLVKRTGEKVFLECVQDMDHENMFWYRQDPGLGLRLIYFSYDVKMKEKGDIPEGYSVSREKKERFSLILESASTNQTSMYLCASIMSRGFGEQFFGPGTRLTVL.

V gene TRBV5-4 combines with J gene TRBJ1-1; a weak D match, TRBD1 (6 bases). Germline lookup yields CDR1 SGHNT and CDR2 YYREEE (reference sequence). Trimming took 3 bases from V and 3 from J, leaving 15 bases between them. The CDR3 has 15 amino acids. The CDR3 sequence is CASSSRGGGYTEAFF. The CDR3, as DNA: TGTGCCAGCAGCTCGAGGGGGGGTGGGTACACTGAAGCTTTCTTT.

The rearrangement uses TRBV5-1 and TRBJ2-3, with a tentative D call TRBD2 (6 bases). V was cut by 1 base and J by 3 bases, with 12 bases left in between. The CDR3 runs 15 residues. In germline, CDR1 is SGHRS, CDR2 YFSETQ. CDR3 bases: TGCGCCAGCAGCTTGCAGCGGGTCGAGACAGATACGCAGTATTTT. Protein: CASSLQRVETDTQYF.

The rearrangement uses TRBV19 and TRBJ2-3, with unresolved D. The V end lost 9 bases, the J end lost 2 bases, and 18 bases lay between the germline ends. The CDR3 covers 15 residues. Germline assignment: CDR1 LNHDA and CDR2 SQIVND (reference sequence). The CDR3 sequence is CASTPGGAYTDTQYF. The DNA of the CDR3 is TGTGCCAGCACCCCCGGTGGTGCCTACACAGATACGCAGTATTTT.

This sequence joins TRBV6-5 and TRBJ2-1; the match to TRBD2 covers 7 bases. The CDR3 runs to 15 residues. Trimming cost V 6 bases and J 0 bases; bases outside gene matches: 5. Germline V gene data show CDR1 as MNHEY and CDR2 as SVGAGI. CDR3 sequence (DNA): TGTGCCAGCAGGGCTAGCGGTAGCTCCTACAATGAGCAGTTCTTC. This translates into CASRASGSSYNEQFF.

The chain joins TRBV30 to TRBJ2-1, with TRBD2 matching over 7 bases. The CDR3 is made up of 16 amino acids. Germline lookup yields CDR1 GTSNPN and CDR2 SVGIG (reference sequence). J gave up 2 bases and V 2 bases, and 9 bases lay outside the gene matches. The CDR3 DNA reads as TGTGCCTGGAGTCCTCCGGGACTACTCACCTACAATGAGCAGTTCTTC. Its protein is CAWSPPGLLTYNEQFF.

The chain combines TRBV19 with TRBJ1-2; no reliable D call. This CDR3 has 14 residues. CDR1 LNHDA and CDR2 SQIVND come from the germline V gene (reference sequence). Trimming took off 6 bases at V and 6 bases at J, with 17 bases between the two ends. The CDR3 reads CASSPPRGSHGYTF. CDR3 nucleotide sequence: TGTGCCAGTAGCCCTCCGCGGGGTTCCCATGGCTACACCTTC.

This clone has more than one count but fewer than ten. V gene TRBV5-4 combines with J gene TRBJ2-1; D possibly corresponds to TRBD2 (6 bases). CDR1 and CDR2 (germline): SGHNT, YYREEE (reference sequence). The CDR3 spans 15 residues. Trimming pared 1 base from V and 1 base from J, leaving 9 bases between. CDR3 in amino acids: CASSLNRESYNEQFF. Here the CDR3 DNA reads TGTGCCAGCAGCTTGAATCGGGAGTCCTACAATGAGCAGTTCTTC.